The clone carrying this T cell receptor beta chain was picked up one time. This may be a read error, as it is one base from a much larger clone. Listed TCR primers and previously described methods were used for bulk TCR libraries. TCRdb called the PCR reads again in MiXCR, with one record for every CDR3 protein. The sample gives approximately 100,000 distinct CDR3 sequences, approximately 40% of which show up once; around 4.2% is in the top ten. CDR1 and CDR2 (germline): SGHDT, YYEEEE. The CDR3 runs to 18 residues. From around 20,000 to 990,000 sorted cells, naive CD8 libraries were generated with 10%, 30% or 50% RNA. For naive CD8 T cells, sorting used the CD8+CD4-CCR7+CD45RA+ phenotype. The data stem from a study of molecular identifiers for immune sequencing clone quantification. Whole-study context: Replicate experiments took RNA from around 20,000 or 100,000 naive CD8 cells, divided it five ways and sequenced four.

Source material: naive CD8+ T cells from blood, with Jurkat cell RNA spiked in. The subset is: FACS-sorted CD8+CD4-CCR7+CD45RA+ naive T cells. The TCR originated in a human donor in good health. Some libraries in this study had Jurkat cell RNA spiked in. The V and J genes are TRBV5-6 and TRBJ2-3; 12 bases are shared with TRBD2. The CDR3 here is CASSLILGLAGQGDAQYF. The DNA for the CDR3 is TGTGCCAGCAGCTTGATCTTGGGACTAGCGGGCCAGGGAGATGCGCAGTATTTT.